Listed here are 4 T cell receptor beta chains from one sample, sequenced in a study of shared T cell receptors in the human thymus (dated by TCRdb to 2020 to 2023). The library relied on the immunoSEQ multiplex PCR assay. Not all clones reach the TCRdb copy of this immuneACCESS table, which keeps in-frame sequences only. Checked studies attribute under half of the gap to unresolved V genes and leave the rest unexplained. The sample records 600,000 to 900,000 clones, over 75% of which are singletons. Together, the top ten hold about 0.0098% of the sample. This sample also appeared in a second study, on human thymus T cells.

Input material: thymocytes. These receptors were obtained from a girl under two years old with a congenital heart defect. Donor details come from another sample of the same person, matched by shared clones.

The chain has TRBV18 and TRBJ1-3, with a possible D match to TRBD1 (6 bases). Trimming took off 5 bases at V and 2 bases at J, with 19 bases between the two ends. The CDR3 has 17 residues. Germline CDR1 KGHSH, CDR2 LQKENI. In nucleotides, the CDR3 is TGTGCCAGCTCATCGTACAGGGTTAGCTCTGCTGGAAACACCATATATTTT. Amino acid sequence: CASSSYRVSSAGNTIYF.

The rearrangement links TRBV18 to TRBJ1-1; weak D call: TRBD1 (6 bases). Germline CDR1 and CDR2: KGHSH and LQKENI. V dropped 3 bases and J dropped 1 base, with 9 bases sitting between them. The CDR3 covers 14 residues. The CDR3 sequence: CASSPGTTNTEAFF. DNA for the CDR3: TGTGCCAGCTCACCTGGGACAACGAACACTGAAGCTTTCTTT.

V usage is TRBV4-2 and J usage is TRBJ1-2; D ambiguous. V was pared by 1 base and J by 6 bases, with 12 bases between. The CDR3 has 14 residues. The germline CDR1 and CDR2 sequences are LGHNA and YNFKEQ. The CDR3: CASSQVWLSNGYTF. CDR3 coding DNA: TGTGCCAGCAGCCAAGTCTGGCTGTCGAATGGCTACACCTTC.

The gene calls are TRBV5-5 and TRBJ2-5, with 7 bases that match TRBD1. The length of the CDR3 is 14 residues. Germline V gene lookup returns CDR1 SGHKS and CDR2 YYEKEE (reference sequence). V trimming: 4 bases; J trimming: 0 bases; junction bases outside the gene matches: 3. The CDR3 spells CASSVGTDQETQYF. The CDR3 coding sequence is TGTGCCAGCAGCGTCGGGACAGACCAAGAGACCCAGTACTTC.